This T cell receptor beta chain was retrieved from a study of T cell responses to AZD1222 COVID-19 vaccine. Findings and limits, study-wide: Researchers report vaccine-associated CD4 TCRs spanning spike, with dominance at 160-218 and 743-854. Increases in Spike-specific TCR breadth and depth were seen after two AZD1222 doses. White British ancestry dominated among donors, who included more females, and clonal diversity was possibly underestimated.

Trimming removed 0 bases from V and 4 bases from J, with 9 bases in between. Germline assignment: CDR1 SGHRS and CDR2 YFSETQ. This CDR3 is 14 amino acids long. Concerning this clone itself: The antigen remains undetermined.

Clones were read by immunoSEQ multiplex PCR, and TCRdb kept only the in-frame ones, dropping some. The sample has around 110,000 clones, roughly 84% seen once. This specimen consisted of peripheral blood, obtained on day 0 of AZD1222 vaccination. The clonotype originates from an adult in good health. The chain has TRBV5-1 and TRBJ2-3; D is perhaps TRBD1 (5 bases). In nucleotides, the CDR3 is TGCGCCAGCAGCTTGGCGCAGGGTTCAGATACGCAGTATTTT. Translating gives CASSLAQGSDTQYF. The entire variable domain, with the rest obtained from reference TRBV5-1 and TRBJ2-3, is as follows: KAGVTQTPRYLIKTRGQQVTLSCSPISGHRSVSWYQQTPGQGLQFLFEYFSETQRNKGNFPGRFSGRQFSNSRSEMNVSTLELGDSALYLCASSLAQGSDTQYFGPGTRLTVL.